This TCR beta chain was captured by sequencing in a study of control samples from healthy donors and cancer patients. The assay was immunoSEQ multiplex PCR, and TCRdb's table has in-frame clones only and misses some. Of 170,000 or so clones in the sample, around 91% were seen once. The germline V gene has CDR1 MNHEY and CDR2 SMNVEV (reference sequence). This CDR3 contains 15 residues. The V and J ends lost 8 bases and 3 bases, in that order; junction bases with no gene match: 8. Sequences were obtained from blood. The TCR sequence derives from a woman aged 45-65 years in good health. J is TRBJ1-3 and V is TRBV27; 9 positions agree with TRBD1. This CDR3 is CASGTYRGLGNTIYF. For the CDR3, the DNA is TGTGCCAGCGGGACTTACAGGGGGCTTGGAAACACCATATATTTT.